This T cell receptor beta chain was identified during a study of Graves' ophthalmopathy and Graves' hyperthyroidism. Germline values: CDR1 SGHAT, CDR2 FQNNGV. Germline trimming cut 5 bases from V and 3 bases from J; bases unmatched to any gene: 8. The CDR3 loop spans 15 amino acids. From RNA, the CDR3 regions of TCR beta chains were amplified and sequenced. First-round RT-PCR used HTBI primers; second-round multiplex PCR followed. TCRdb reanalysed the multiplex PCR reads using MiXCR and keeps one entry per CDR3 protein. The table shows approximately 160,000 distinct CDR3 sequences, with about two fifths occurring only once.

The chain uses TRBV11-2 and TRBJ2-7; 9 bases are shared with TRBD1. The sequencing sample was made of peripheral blood. The receptor was isolated from a man aged 30 to 45 with Graves' ophthalmopathy. The CDR3 loop reads CASSPKGGQGYEQYF. The CDR3 region has the DNA TGTGCCAGCAGCCCGAAAGGGGGACAGGGCTACGAGCAGTACTTC.